The 5 T cell receptor beta chains listed next were all sequenced from one sample in a study of OX40 agonist ivuxolimab in advanced cancers. The library came from the immunoSEQ multiplex PCR assay. This immuneACCESS table, as held by TCRdb, lists in-frame sequences with V and J called but not all clones. Of the missing ones, under half trace to an unresolved V gene in checked studies; the others have no known cause. This sample gives about 16,000 clones in total; 70% to 90% of them show up just once. Of the sample, 55% to 85% falls within the top ten clones. Sequences were derived from CD4+ or CD8+ T cells sorted from blood, sampled in a trial of the OX40 agonist ivuxolimab. The receptors were sampled from an adult with an advanced solid tumor such as melanoma, head and neck, liver or kidney cancer.

A single count supports this clone. The rearrangement links TRBV5-6 to TRBJ2-7, with unresolved D. Germline values: CDR1 SGHDT, CDR2 YYEEEE. Trimming removed 0 bases from V and 0 bases from J, with 7 bases in between. The CDR3 is 14 residues long. As DNA, the CDR3 is TGTGCCAGCAGCTTGGGCAGGTCCTCCTACGAGCAGTACTTC. It specifies CASSLGRSSYEQYF.

V and J are TRBV5-1 and TRBJ2-5; no reliable D call. In germline, CDR1 is SGHRS, CDR2 YFSETQ. CDR3 size: 11 residues. The V end lost 0 bases, the J end lost 7 bases, and 4 bases lay between the germline ends. The chain's CDR3 is CASSLDGTQYF. As DNA, the CDR3 is TGCGCCAGCAGCTTGGATGGGACCCAGTACTTC.

The J gene is TRBJ2-5, the V gene TRBV5-6, with D uncertain. Looked up from germline, CDR1 is SGHDT and CDR2 is YYEEEE. The CDR3 spans 13 residues. Trimming removed 4 bases from V and 3 bases from J, with 10 bases in between. Here the CDR3 reads CASSPVREETQYF. CDR3 coding DNA: TGTGCCAGCAGCCCTGTACGGGAAGAGACCCAGTACTTC.

The chain links TRBV19 to TRBJ1-5, with D possibly TRBD1 on 5 matching bases. The V end lost 2 bases, the J end lost 7 bases, and 15 bases lay between the germline ends. Germline V gene data show CDR1 as LNHDA and CDR2 as SQIVND (reference sequence). The CDR3 extends over 15 amino acids. CDR3 in amino acids: CASSITRQGIQPQHF. CDR3 sequence (DNA): TGTGCCAGTAGTATAACCAGGCAGGGTATACAGCCCCAGCATTTT.

V usage is TRBV30 and J usage is TRBJ2-1, with 8 bases identical to TRBD2. The CDR3 is 15 residues long. Germline V CDR1 and CDR2: GTSNPN, SVGIG (reference sequence). J gave up 4 bases and V 0 bases, and 5 bases lay outside the gene matches. In nucleotides, the CDR3 is TGTGCCTGGAGTGTACCCGGGGGGGCTTACAATGAGCAGTTCTTC. This translates into CAWSVPGGAYNEQFF.